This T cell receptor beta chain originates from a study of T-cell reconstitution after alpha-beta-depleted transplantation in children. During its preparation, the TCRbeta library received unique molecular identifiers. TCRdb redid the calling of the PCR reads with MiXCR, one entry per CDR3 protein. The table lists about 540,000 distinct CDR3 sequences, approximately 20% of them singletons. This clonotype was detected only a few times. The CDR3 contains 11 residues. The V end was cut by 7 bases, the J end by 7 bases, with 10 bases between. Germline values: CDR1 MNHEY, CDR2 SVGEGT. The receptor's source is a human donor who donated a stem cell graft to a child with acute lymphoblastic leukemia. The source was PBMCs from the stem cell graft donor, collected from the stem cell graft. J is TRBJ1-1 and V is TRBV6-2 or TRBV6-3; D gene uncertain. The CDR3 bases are TGTGCCAGCACCATAGGTGGTGAAGCTTTCTTT. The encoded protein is CASTIGGEAFF.